Listed below are T cell receptor beta chains from one sample, sequenced in a study of T cell responses to AZD1222 COVID-19 vaccine. The data were produced by immunoSEQ multiplex PCR, yet TCRdb's version contains in-frame clones alone and is incomplete. The repertoire has approximately 100,000 clones, around 84% of them found once; the top ten carry about 4.5%. Specimen: peripheral blood, collected 28 days after the second AZD1222 dose. The receptors derive from an adult who received the AZD1222 COVID-19 vaccine. CDR3s include the opening cysteine and the closing phenylalanine or tryptophan. Each record gives: CDR3 length, clone size, J gene, D gene, V gene, CDR3 protein, CDR3 DNA. A D gene is named only where the DNA matches it firmly. The size field is filled for only some rows; it gives once, few, many or a size class.

>19|NA|TRBJ2-1|TRBD2|TRBV29-1
CSVELQIAGLLSSYNEQFF
TGCAGCGTTGAACTGCAGATAGCGGGGCTTTTAAGCTCCTACAATGAGCAGTTCTTC
>14|NA|TRBJ1-6|NA|TRBV2
CARQVLFGNSPLHF
TGTGCCAGACAGGTCCTCTTTGGCAATTCACCCCTCCACTTT
>16|NA|TRBJ2-3|TRBD2|TRBV7-2
CASSFLAGAGADTQYF
TGTGCCAGCAGCTTTCTAGCGGGGGCCGGGGCAGATACGCAGTATTTT
>13|NA|TRBJ2-7|NA|TRBV6-2/TRBV6-3
CASSSGLGDEQYF
TGTGCCAGCAGTTCGGGATTAGGTGACGAGCAGTACTTC
>12|NA|TRBJ1-5|NA|TRBV2
CASNLRDQPQHF
TGTGCCAGCAACCTAAGGGATCAGCCCCAGCATTTT
>16|NA|TRBJ2-5|NA|TRBV7-9
CASSPRSSSYQETQYF
TGTGCCAGCAGCCCCCGAAGCTCTTCGTACCAAGAGACCCAGTACTTC
>16|NA|TRBJ1-1|NA|TRBV5-1
CASSLVGGKTNTEAFF
TGCGCCAGCAGCTTGGTAGGGGGGAAAACTAACACTGAAGCTTTCTTT
>15|NA|TRBJ2-1|TRBD1|TRBV2
CASSRDRGDADEQFF
TGTGCCAGCAGTCGGGACAGGGGGGATGCGGATGAGCAGTTCTTC
>18|NA|TRBJ2-7|NA|TRBV15
CATSRDLSSPVGYYEQYF
TGTGCCACCAGCAGAGATCTGAGTTCGCCGGTCGGATACTACGAGCAGTACTTC
>15|few|TRBJ1-2|NA|TRBV19
CASSIGTSWNYGYTF
TGTGCCAGTAGTATAGGAACATCTTGGAACTATGGCTACACCTTC